This T cell receptor beta chain was found in a study of tumor and adjacent non-tumor tissue in lung cancer. About the research overall: Patients comprised roughly 12 adenocarcinoma, a couple of squamous cell carcinoma and 1 small cell lung cancer. General study results and limits: Tumor repertoires had a smaller top 100 clone share than normal lung.

The library came from three nested PCR rounds adapted from ARM-PCR protocols. From the multiplex PCR reads, TCRdb called clonotypes with MiXCR, one entry per CDR3 protein. The sample contains about 80,000 distinct CDR3 sequences, about 82% of which appear only once. The template was RNA from unsorted bulk tissue. More than 3 cm separated this lung sample from the edge of the tumor. Newly diagnosed lung cancer patients had thoracic surgery in China, August–late 2014, without prior chemotherapy. CDR1 and CDR2 from the germline V gene are MNHEY and SVGAGI. The CDR3 runs to 16 residues. A remark on this clonotype: Its specificity is not known. Because the CDR3 is missing its conserved closing phenylalanine or tryptophan, this is likely a read error.

Sequenced input: distant non-tumor lung tissue. V gene TRBV6-5 combines with J gene TRBJ2-6; D may correspond to TRBD1 or TRBD2 (6 bases each). This receptor was identified in a man in his 60s with non-small cell lung cancer. For the CDR3, the DNA is TGTGCCGGCAGTTACTCGGAGGGGGTTGGGGCCAACGTCCTGACTCTC. Protein product: CAGSYSEGVGANVLTL.